Below are 24 T cell receptor beta chains sequenced from a single sample in a study of shared clonotypes between healthy human individuals (dated by TCRdb to the early 2020s). Receptors were amplified or captured by the immunoSEQ multiplex PCR assay. In TCRdb, the immuneACCESS table is reduced to in-frame sequences with V and J assigned. These tables do not hold every clone; where another copy was compared, an unresolved V gene accounts for under half, and the others remain unexplained. The sample profile shows roughly 500,000 clones; 70% to 80% of them were found once. Jointly, the top ten make up 10% to 15% of the sample. The sequencing sample was made of PBMCs. These receptors all come from a woman in her thirties or forties in good health. Some clones in this sample may be carry-over from other donors' samples.

The chain uses TRBV7-9 and TRBJ2-7; D is perhaps TRBD1 or TRBD2 (5 bases each). Germline CDR1 reads SEHNR; CDR2 reads FQNEAQ (reference sequence). The CDR3 is made up of 13 amino acids. Trimming left V 8 bases short and J 7 bases short, with 18 bases between. CDR3 in DNA: TGTGCCAGCGCTCGGGACCCGGTTTTGGAGCAGTACTTC. Protein product: CASARDPVLEQYF.

Ten or more counts support this clone. The chain links TRBV2 to TRBJ2-1; D ambiguous. Germline lookup yields CDR1 SNHLY and CDR2 FYNNEI. Trimming took off 7 bases at V and 5 bases at J, with 6 bases between the two ends. The CDR3 sequence is 11 residues long. DNA of the CDR3: TGTGCCAGCAAACAGAACAATGAGCAGTTCTTC. Translated: CASKQNNEQFF.

Of note for this clone: This sequence may be a read error, since a much larger clone differs from it by one base. The V and J genes are TRBV6-4 and TRBJ1-1; 7 nucleotides align to TRBD1. Per the germline V gene, CDR1 is MRHNA and CDR2 is SNTAGT. J lost 1 base, V lost 6 bases, and 2 bases had no gene match. The CDR3 loop spans 13 amino acids. The CDR3 spells CASRGQPNTEAFF. The CDR3 nucleotides are TGTGCCAGCAGGGGACAGCCGAACACTGAAGCTTTCTTT.

This rearrangement joins TRBV19 to TRBJ2-2; 10 bases are shared with TRBD2. Germline-derived CDR1 and CDR2 are LNHDA and SQIVND (reference sequence). This CDR3 contains 18 residues. Trimming took 5 bases from V and 1 from J; bases not matched to a gene: 10. The CDR3 DNA is TGTGCCAGTAGTGCCCAACCCTCTAGCGGGAGGAACACCGGGGAGCTGTTTTTT. The encoded protein is CASSAQPSSGRNTGELFF.

As concerns this clone: The same CDR3 can be traced to other DNA sequences in this sample. The CDR3 coding sequence is TGCGCCAGCAGCTGGGACAGGGAAGAGACCCAGTACTTC. The encoded protein is CASSWDREETQYF. The chain couples TRBV5-1 to TRBJ2-5; 9 positions match TRBD1. The CDR3 loop spans 13 amino acids. The V gene's germline CDR1 is SGHRS and CDR2 YFSETQ. V lost 3 bases to trimming and J lost 3 bases; unmatched junction nucleotides: 0.

The chain recombines TRBV25-1 with TRBJ2-7, with 8 bases matching TRBD1. With V trimmed by 1 base and J by 3 bases, 5 bases remained unmatched. The CDR3 covers 15 residues. Per germline, CDR1 MGHDK and CDR2 SYGVNS. The chain's CDR3 is CASSESGTGFYEQYF. Written as DNA, the CDR3 is TGTGCCAGCAGTGAATCCGGGACAGGATTCTACGAGCAGTACTTC.

The V gene is TRBV27, the J gene TRBJ1-1; 10 bases agree with TRBD1. V gave up 6 bases and J gave up 6 bases; unmatched junction bases: 7. The CDR3 runs to 14 residues. CDR1 MNHEY and CDR2 SMNVEV come from the germline V gene (reference sequence). The CDR3 DNA is TGTGCCAGCAGCTGGGACAGGGGAGGCGCTGAAGCTTTCTTT. Protein sequence: CASSWDRGGAEAFF.

This clone was seen just once. Only one base separates this from a far larger clonotype, so it likely reflects a read error. This CDR3 is also generated by other DNA sequences in the sample. The chain uses TRBV7-9 and TRBJ1-1; a weak D match, TRBD1 (5 bases). Trimming cost V 5 bases and J 8 bases, with 18 bases left between them. This CDR3 comprises 14 residues. The germline gives CDR1 SEHNR, CDR2 FQNEAQ (reference sequence). The CDR3 loop reads CASSESGQGAEAFF. CDR3 coding DNA: TGTGCCAGCAGCGAATCCGGGCAGGGCGCCGAAGCTTTCTTT.

The rearrangement joins TRBV25-1 to TRBJ2-1; 8 nucleotides match TRBD1. CDR3 length equals 14 residues. Germline V gives CDR1 MGHDK, CDR2 SYGVNS. Germline trimming cut 8 bases from V and 7 bases from J; bases unmatched to any gene: 10. CDR3 protein: CASGQGALKNEQFF. The DNA for the CDR3 is TGTGCCAGCGGGCAGGGGGCTTTGAAGAATGAGCAGTTCTTC.

This chain uses TRBV9 with TRBJ2-1; tentatively, D is TRBD2 (6 bases). The CDR3 totals 16 residues. V was clipped by 0 bases and J by 4 bases, with 14 bases between them. The germline gives CDR1 SGDLS, CDR2 YYNGEE. CDR3 DNA: TGTGCCAGCAGCGTAGTAGGCGGGACCGGGTACAATGAGCAGTTCTTC. Translation gives CASSVVGGTGYNEQFF.

The chain carries TRBV6-5 and TRBJ1-4; TRBD1 is a possible D gene (6 bases). The CDR3 is 13 amino acids. The V end lost 6 bases, the J end lost 1 base, and 6 bases lay between the germline ends. Germline V gene sequence: CDR1 MNHEY, CDR2 SVGAGI. CDR3 DNA sequence: TGTGCCAGCAGGGGACAAACTAATGAAAAACTGTTTTTT. It translates to CASRGQTNEKLFF.

On this clone itself: This likely came from a read error, as a far larger clone is one base away. Within the sample, other DNA sequences also encode this same CDR3. The V and J genes are TRBV10-1 and TRBJ2-7; the D gene is possibly TRBD2 (6 bases). This CDR3 has 14 amino acids. Trimming removed 8 bases from V and 6 bases from J, with 20 bases in between. CDR1 and CDR2 from the germline V gene are WNHNN and SYGVQD (reference sequence). The CDR3 loop is CASRIGQGGGEQYF. The CDR3 nucleotides read TGCGCCAGCCGGATAGGCCAGGGAGGAGGCGAGCAGTACTTC.

This sequence joins TRBV6-5 and TRBJ2-1; D not resolved. The CDR3 is 13 residues long. CDR1 is MNHEY and CDR2 is SVGAGI in the germline V gene. Between the trimmed V and J ends, which lost 0 bases and 6 bases, there was a span of 6 bases. For the CDR3, the DNA is TGTGCCAGCAGTTACTCGATGCTCAATGAGCAGTTCTTC. This gives the protein CASSYSMLNEQFF.

The chain has TRBV2 and TRBJ2-6; D unresolved. Germline CDR1 reads SNHLY; CDR2 reads FYNNEI. The CDR3 is 15 amino acids. V was shortened by 6 bases and J by 4 bases, with 13 bases between the two germline ends. In DNA form, the CDR3 reads TGTGCCAGCAGAGCAACATCGGTCGGGGCCAACGTCCTGACTTTC. Amino acids: CASRATSVGANVLTF.

The V gene is TRBV30, the J gene TRBJ1-1; D is unresolved. The germline V and J ends were trimmed by 0 bases and 5 bases, with 10 bases remaining between them. The CDR3 is made up of 13 amino acids. Germline values: CDR1 GTSNPN, CDR2 SVGIG (reference sequence). The DNA for the CDR3 is TGTGCCTGGAGTGTAGGAGGGAGTACTGAAGCTTTCTTT. Amino acid sequence: CAWSVGGSTEAFF.

The chain uses TRBV5-5 and TRBJ2-2; TRBD1 is a possible D gene (6 bases). The CDR3 has 14 amino acids. The V gene lost 2 bases and the J gene lost 3 bases, with 8 bases spanning the gap. From germline, CDR1 is SGHKS and CDR2 YYEKEE (reference sequence). The CDR3 sequence is CASSLTGHTGELFF. In DNA, the CDR3 is TGTGCCAGCAGCTTAACAGGGCACACCGGGGAGCTGTTTTTT.

The chain links TRBV6-5 to TRBJ2-2; TRBD1 aligns across 11 bases. Trimming at V came to 6 bases and at J to 3 bases, leaving 3 bases not matched to a gene. CDR1 and CDR2 from the germline V gene are MNHEY and SVGAGI. CDR3 size: 15 residues. CDR3 residues: CASSRGQGDTGELFF. CDR3 DNA: TGTGCCAGCAGCCGGGGACAGGGGGACACCGGGGAGCTGTTTTTT.

Here the CDR3 reads CASCQGNYYGYTF. The DNA of the CDR3 is TGTGCCAGCTGTCAGGGGAATTACTATGGCTACACCTTC. V is TRBV6-5 and J is TRBJ1-2; tentatively, D is TRBD1 (6 bases). The length of the CDR3 is 13 residues. With 8 bases removed from V and 3 bases from J, the gap between germline ends came to 13 bases. Germline-derived CDR1 and CDR2 are MNHEY and SVGAGI.

This chain connects TRBV7-8 to TRBJ2-2, with a weak D call TRBD2 (6 bases). Germline V gene sequence: CDR1 SGHVS, CDR2 FQNEAQ. The V end lost 5 bases, the J end lost 4 bases, and 17 bases lay between the germline ends. The CDR3 runs 16 residues. This chain's CDR3 is CASSPLTSRTTGELFF. DNA of the CDR3: TGTGCCAGCAGCCCGCTCACTAGCAGGACCACCGGGGAGCTGTTTTTT.

J is TRBJ1-1 and V is TRBV5-4, with 8 bases lining up with TRBD1. The V segment lost 4 bases and the J segment 4 bases; nucleotides outside the gene matches: 3. The CDR3 consists of 13 residues. The germline gives CDR1 SGHNT, CDR2 YYREEE (reference sequence). CDR3 nucleotide sequence: TGTGCCAGCAGCCAAACAGGGGGCACTGAAGCTTTCTTT. Its protein is CASSQTGGTEAFF.

The genes are TRBV9 and TRBJ2-2, with 14 bases matching TRBD2. The CDR3 has 18 residues. Germline V lookup: CDR1 SGDLS, CDR2 YYNGEE. V shed 3 bases and J 2 bases; nucleotides not matched to a gene: 6. For the CDR3, the DNA is TGTGCCAGCAGCGCGAGTGGGACTAGCGGGGGAAACACCGGGGAGCTGTTTTTT. It translates to CASSASGTSGGNTGELFF.

This clone is a singleton in its sample. The gene calls are TRBV7-8 and TRBJ2-7, with TRBD1 as a possible D gene (6 bases). Trimming removed 5 bases from V and 0 bases from J, with 11 bases in between. The CDR3 has 14 residues. The germline V gene has CDR1 SGHVS and CDR2 FQNEAQ. The DNA for the CDR3 is TGTGCCAGCAGCGCGACAGGAGGCTCCTACGAGCAGTACTTC. Translating it yields CASSATGGSYEQYF.

The J gene is TRBJ1-2, the V gene TRBV19; no clear D gene. V lost 2 bases and J 3 bases, leaving 10 bases between the germline ends. There are 14 residues in the CDR3. Per germline, CDR1 LNHDA and CDR2 SQIVND (reference sequence). CDR3 sequence reads: CASSIRSSDYGYTF. Here the CDR3 DNA reads TGTGCCAGTAGTATACGCAGTTCGGACTATGGCTACACCTTC.

The sample holds a few counts of this clone. A junction end diverges from the germline sequence, so it may reflect a read error. The DNA for the CDR3 is TGTGCCAGCAGCTTAGCGGCCGGGCAGCCCTCGGAAGATTTT. As protein: CASSLAAGQPSEDF. The V and J genes are TRBV7-2 and TRBJ1-3, with D uncertain. This CDR3 has 14 amino acids. Germline V gene sequence: CDR1 SGHTA, CDR2 FQGNSA.